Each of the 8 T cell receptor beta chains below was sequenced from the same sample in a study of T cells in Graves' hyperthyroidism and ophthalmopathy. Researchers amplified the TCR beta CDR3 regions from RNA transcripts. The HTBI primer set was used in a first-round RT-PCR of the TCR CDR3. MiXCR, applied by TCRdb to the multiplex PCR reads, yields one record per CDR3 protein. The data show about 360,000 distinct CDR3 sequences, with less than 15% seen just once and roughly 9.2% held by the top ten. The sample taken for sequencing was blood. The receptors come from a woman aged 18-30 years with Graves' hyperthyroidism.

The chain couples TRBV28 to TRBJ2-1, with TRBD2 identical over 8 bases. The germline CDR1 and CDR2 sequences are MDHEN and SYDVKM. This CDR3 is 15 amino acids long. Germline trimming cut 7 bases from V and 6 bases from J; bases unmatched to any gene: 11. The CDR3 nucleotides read TGTGCCAGCAATCTCGGGGGGGCCAGTGGCAATGAGCAGTTCTTC. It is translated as CASNLGGASGNEQFF.

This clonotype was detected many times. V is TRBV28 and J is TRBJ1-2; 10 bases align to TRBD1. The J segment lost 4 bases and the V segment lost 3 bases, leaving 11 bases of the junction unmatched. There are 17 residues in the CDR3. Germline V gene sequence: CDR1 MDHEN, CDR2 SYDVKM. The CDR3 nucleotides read TGTGCCAGCAGTTTGGGGGCTTGGACAGGGGGTGCCTATGGCTACACCTTC. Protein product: CASSLGAWTGGAYGYTF.

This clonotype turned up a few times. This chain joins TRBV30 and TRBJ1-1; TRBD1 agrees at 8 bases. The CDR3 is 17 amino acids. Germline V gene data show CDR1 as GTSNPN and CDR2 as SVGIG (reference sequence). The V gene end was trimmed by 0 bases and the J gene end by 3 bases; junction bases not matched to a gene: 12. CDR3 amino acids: CAWSVAGTGEWYTEAFF. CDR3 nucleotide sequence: TGTGCCTGGAGTGTGGCCGGGACAGGAGAATGGTACACTGAAGCTTTCTTT.

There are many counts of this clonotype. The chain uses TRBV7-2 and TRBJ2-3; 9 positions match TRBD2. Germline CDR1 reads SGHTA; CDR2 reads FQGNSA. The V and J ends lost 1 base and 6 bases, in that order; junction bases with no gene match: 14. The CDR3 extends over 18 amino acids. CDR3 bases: TGTGCCAGCAGCTTAGGGGCTGCATTTGGCGGGGGGGGGGATACGCAGTATTTT. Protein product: CASSLGAAFGGGGDTQYF.

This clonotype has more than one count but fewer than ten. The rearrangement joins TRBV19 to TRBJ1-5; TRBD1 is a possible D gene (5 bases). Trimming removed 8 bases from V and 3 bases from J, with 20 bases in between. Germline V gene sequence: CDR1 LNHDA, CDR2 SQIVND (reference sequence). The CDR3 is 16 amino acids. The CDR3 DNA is TGTGCCAGTGAAATGGGAGGCCAGGGACCCAATCAGCCCCAGCATTTT. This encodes CASEMGGQGPNQPQHF.

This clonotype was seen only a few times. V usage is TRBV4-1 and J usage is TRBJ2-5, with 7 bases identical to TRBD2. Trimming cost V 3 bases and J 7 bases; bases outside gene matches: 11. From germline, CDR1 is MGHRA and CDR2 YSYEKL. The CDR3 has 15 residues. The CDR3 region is CASSQETSLVGTQYF. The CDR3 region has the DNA TGCGCCAGCAGCCAGGAGACTAGCCTTGTGGGGACCCAGTACTTC.

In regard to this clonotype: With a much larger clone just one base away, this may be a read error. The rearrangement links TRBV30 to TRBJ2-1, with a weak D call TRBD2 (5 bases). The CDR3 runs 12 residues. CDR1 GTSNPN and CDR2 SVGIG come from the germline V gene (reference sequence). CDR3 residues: CAGSVRLNEQFF. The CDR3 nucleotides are TGTGCCGGGAGTGTACGTCTCAATGAGCAGTTCTTC.

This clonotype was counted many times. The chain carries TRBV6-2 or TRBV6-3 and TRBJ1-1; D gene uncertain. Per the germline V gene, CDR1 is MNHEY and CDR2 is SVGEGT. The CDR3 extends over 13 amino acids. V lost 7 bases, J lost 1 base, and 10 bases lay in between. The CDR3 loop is CASKSVTNTEAFF. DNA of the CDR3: TGTGCCAGCAAATCGGTTACGAACACTGAAGCTTTCTTT.